One sample yielded the 5 T cell receptor beta chains listed below, sequenced in a study of blood T cell repertoires in COVID-19. Here immunoSEQ multiplex PCR was the method, and the copy in TCRdb shows in-frame clones only, minus some. The sample has more than 95,000 clones, roughly four fifths seen once. The sample consisted of peripheral blood. These receptors came from a man aged 55-75 years with acute or convalescent COVID-19.

J is TRBJ2-2 and V is TRBV28; 11 nucleotides match TRBD2. Trimming cost V 6 bases and J 5 bases; bases outside gene matches: 2. Germline V gives CDR1 MDHEN, CDR2 SYDVKM. CDR3 length equals 14 residues. CDR3 coding DNA: TGTGCCAGCAGACTAGCGGGAGCGACCGGGGAGCTGTTTTTT. Its protein is CASRLAGATGELFF.

The CDR3 sequence: CASSLANRGEKLFF. The CDR3 DNA is TGTGCCAGCAGCTTAGCGAACAGGGGCGAAAAACTGTTTTTT. The chain has TRBV5-4 and TRBJ1-4; 7 bases line up with TRBD1. The J segment lost 8 bases and the V segment lost 2 bases, leaving 6 bases of the junction unmatched. CDR1 is SGHNT, CDR2 YYREEE, per germline (reference sequence). The CDR3 has 14 amino acids.

CDR3 amino acids: CASSLGSVAQETQYF. The CDR3 DNA reads as TGCGCCAGCAGCTTGGGATCAGTTGCCCAAGAGACCCAGTACTTC. The rearrangement links TRBV5-1 to TRBJ2-5; D is uncertain. The CDR3 is made up of 15 amino acids. The V gene's germline CDR1 is SGHRS and CDR2 YFSETQ. Trimming took off 0 bases at V and 1 base at J, with 10 bases between the two ends. Variable domain in full (rest from reference TRBV5-1 and TRBJ2-5): KAGVTQTPRYLIKTRGQQVTLSCSPISGHRSVSWYQQTPGQGLQFLFEYFSETQRNKGNFPGRFSGRQFSNSRSEMNVSTLELGDSALYLCASSLGSVAQETQYFGPGTRLLVL.

V and J are TRBV21-1 and TRBJ1-1; the table's D call of TRBD1 was not tested on the DNA. TRBV21-1 is an annotated pseudogene. The CDR3 contains 14 residues. Here the CDR3 DNA reads TGTGCCAGTTTCTACAGGGGGCGCGGGACTGAAGCTTTCTTT. This translates into CASFYRGRGTEAFF.

The V gene is TRBV6-5, the J gene TRBJ2-2; possible D gene TRBD2, 5 bases. The CDR3 contains 13 residues. V was pared by 8 bases and J by 2 bases, with 9 bases between. CDR1 is MNHEY and CDR2 is SVGAGI in the germline V gene. CDR3 nucleotides: TGTGCCAGCGAGGGCAGTAACACCGGGGAGCTGTTTTTT. Amino acid sequence: CASEGSNTGELFF.